This T cell receptor (beta chain) was identified in a study of a mutant IDH1 vaccine in newly diagnosed glioma. Some clones are missing from TCRdb's copy, which holds only in-frame ones; the method was immunoSEQ multiplex PCR. This sample has around 61,000 clones, with over 70% found just once. The time point here: week 47, end of study. Mutant IDH1 20-mer peptide, at 300 ug, made up each vaccine dose, with topical imiquimod. Eight vaccinations reached patients in weeks 1, 3, 5, 7, 11, 15, 19 and 23. V lost 0 bases, J lost 5 bases, and 9 bases stayed unmatched. CDR3 size: 16 residues. Germline V gene sequence: CDR1 GTSNPN, CDR2 SVGIG (reference sequence). Turning to this clone: Its antigen is still unknown.

This specimen was PBMCs, taken from a glioma patient whose treatment included an IDH1 peptide vaccine. The chain joins TRBV30 to TRBJ2-5; 10 bases are shared with TRBD2. The receptor's source is a man between 50 and 59 years old with glioma. The CDR3 is CAWSVGSGGSMETQYF. Written as DNA, the CDR3 is TGTGCCTGGAGTGTCGGTAGCGGGGGGTCTATGGAGACCCAGTACTTC.